The 27 T cell receptor beta chains in this list originate from one sample, sequenced in a study of blood T cell repertoires in COVID-19. Assay: immunoSEQ multiplex PCR; the TCRdb copy retains only in-frame clones and omits some. The sample lists about 330,000 clones, about 84% seen once, with under 2% in the top ten. The specimen was peripheral blood. All receptors come from a woman aged 50 to 65 with acute or convalescent COVID-19.

The rearrangement uses TRBV28 and TRBJ2-1; D remains unclear. V was pared by 6 bases and J by 5 bases, with 8 bases between. The germline V gene has CDR1 MDHEN and CDR2 SYDVKM. The CDR3 loop spans 12 amino acids. The CDR3: CASRLPDNEQFF. The CDR3 bases are TGTGCCAGCAGACTACCGGACAATGAGCAGTTCTTC.

The table lists this clone with a count of one. The V call is TRBV25-1, the J call TRBJ1-1; 8 nucleotides match TRBD1. The V gene's germline CDR1 is MGHDK and CDR2 SYGVNS. CDR3 length equals 15 residues. The ends lost 6 bases at V and 4 bases at J; junction bases unmatched: 10. CDR3 in DNA: TGTGCCAGCAGACGACAGGGGAATTGGGGCACTGAAGCTTTCTTT. It codes for CASRRQGNWGTEAFF.

This chain links TRBV27 with TRBJ2-7; possibly TRBD2 for D (6 bases). The CDR3 consists of 16 residues. Germline V lookup: CDR1 MNHEY, CDR2 SMNVEV (reference sequence). Trimming removed 2 bases at V and 3 bases at J, with 17 bases between. This CDR3 is CASSLVADLDVYEQYF. CDR3 in DNA: TGTGCCAGCAGTTTAGTAGCGGACCTCGATGTCTACGAGCAGTACTTC.

This chain links TRBV27 with TRBJ2-1; D perhaps matches TRBD2 (6 bases). V was trimmed by 3 bases and J by 7 bases, leaving 13 bases between them. Germline V lookup: CDR1 MNHEY, CDR2 SMNVEV (reference sequence). This CDR3 has 14 residues. The CDR3 here is CASSFGGRGNEQFF. CDR3 nucleotide sequence: TGTGCCAGCAGTTTCGGGGGTCGGGGGAATGAGCAGTTCTTC.

This chain links TRBV19 with TRBJ2-1, with 7 bases that match TRBD2. The CDR3 is made up of 14 amino acids. Germline V gene sequence: CDR1 LNHDA, CDR2 SQIVND (reference sequence). Trimming removed 5 bases from V and 7 bases from J; junction bases left unmatched: 8. CDR3 nucleotide sequence: TGTGCCAGTAGTCAGGAGGGAGGGTCAAATGAGCAGTTCTTC. Translated, it gives CASSQEGGSNEQFF.

The gene calls are TRBV15 and TRBJ1-2; no clear D. The CDR3 has 12 residues. Germline assignment: CDR1 LNHNV and CDR2 YYDKDF (reference sequence). V lost 5 bases to trimming and J lost 6 bases, with 10 bases between them. DNA of the CDR3: TGTGCCACCAGCTATGTCGGGGATGGCTACACCTTC. It translates to CATSYVGDGYTF.

The J gene is TRBJ1-2, the V gene TRBV7-9; D might be TRBD1 (6 bases). The germline V gene encodes CDR1 SEHNR and CDR2 FQNEAQ (reference sequence). Deletions cut 3 bases from V and 5 bases from J, with 13 bases between. The CDR3 has 14 residues. The CDR3 loop is CASSFRGALYGYTF. The DNA for the CDR3 is TGTGCCAGCAGCTTTCGGGGGGCGCTTTATGGCTACACCTTC. The variable domain in full, with the rest retrieved from reference TRBV7-9 and TRBJ1-2, is DTGVSQNPRHKITKRGQNVTFRCDPISEHNRLYWYRQTLGQGPEFLTYFQNEAQLEKSRLLSDRFSAERPKGSFSTLEIQRTEQGDSAMYLCASSFRGALYGYTFGSGTRLTVV.

The chain is built from TRBV7-2 and TRBJ2-3, with unresolved D. The CDR3 is 15 residues long. The germline CDR1 and CDR2 sequences are SGHTA and FQGNSA. Trimming shortened V by 5 bases and J by 0 bases, and 12 bases separated the two germline ends. The CDR3 region is CASSLVAASTDTQYF. The CDR3 nucleotides read TGTGCCAGCAGCCTCGTGGCGGCTAGCACAGATACGCAGTATTTT. Complete variable domain (other parts from reference TRBV7-2 and TRBJ2-3): GAGVSQSPSNKVTEKGKDVELRCDPISGHTALYWYRQSLGQGLEFLIYFQGNSAPDKSGLPSDRFSAERTGGSVSTLTIQRTQQEDSAVYLCASSLVAASTDTQYFGPGTRLTVL.

The chain carries TRBV3-1 (or the pseudogene TRBV3-2) and TRBJ1-1; tentatively, D is TRBD1 (6 bases). Germline CDR1 and CDR2: LGHDT and YNNKEL (reference sequence). CDR3 length equals 14 residues. The ends were cut back, 2 bases at V and 4 bases at J, with 11 bases in the middle. CDR3: CASSQQGKGTEAFF. CDR3 bases: TGTGCCAGCAGCCAACAGGGGAAAGGCACTGAAGCTTTCTTT.

This chain uses TRBV11-1 with TRBJ1-4, with D possibly TRBD1 on 5 matching bases. Between the trimmed V and J ends, which lost 3 bases and 8 bases, there was a span of 10 bases. The CDR3 is 13 amino acids. Per germline, CDR1 SGHAT and CDR2 FQDESV (reference sequence). The CDR3 DNA reads as TGTGCCAGCAGCTTCAGGACATTCGAAAAACTGTTTTTT. Translating gives CASSFRTFEKLFF.

This clone was detected only a few times. The chain is built from TRBV2 and TRBJ1-1, with D possibly being TRBD1 (6 bases). This CDR3 region has 13 residues. The germline CDR1 and CDR2 sequences are SNHLY and FYNNEI. The V and J ends lost 5 bases and 2 bases respectively, with 9 bases between them. CDR3: CASSFRGNTEAFF. In DNA form, the CDR3 reads TGTGCCAGCAGTTTCAGGGGCAACACTGAAGCTTTCTTT.

This chain connects TRBV15 to TRBJ2-2; 9 bases match TRBD1. The CDR3 extends over 15 amino acids. The junction had 6 bases not matched to a gene; V was cut back by 4 bases and J by 6 bases. The V gene's germline CDR1 is LNHNV and CDR2 YYDKDF (reference sequence). The CDR3 nucleotides read TGTGCCACCAGCACACAGGGGGCGCGGGCCGGGGAGCTGTTTTTT. It codes for CATSTQGARAGELFF. Full variable domain (missing parts from reference TRBV15 and TRBJ2-2): DAMVIQNPRYQVTQFGKPVTLSCSQTLNHNVMYWYQQKSSQAPKLLFHYYDKDFNNEADTPDNFQSRRPNTSFCFLDIRSPGLGDTAMYLCATSTQGARAGELFFGEGSRLTVL.

The chain is built from TRBV27 and TRBJ2-7, with D unresolved. Germline V gives CDR1 MNHEY, CDR2 SMNVEV (reference sequence). The CDR3 totals 10 residues. Trimming pared 7 bases from V and 6 bases from J, leaving 7 bases between. Here the CDR3 reads CASTRAEQYF. The CDR3 bases are TGTGCCAGCACCCGAGCCGAGCAGTACTTC.

A single count supports this clone. The chain couples TRBV7-9 to TRBJ2-1; D unresolved. Germline V gene sequence: CDR1 SEHNR, CDR2 FQNEAQ (reference sequence). The CDR3 covers 14 residues. V lost 2 bases and J 5 bases, leaving 10 bases between the germline ends. The CDR3 nucleotides are TGTGCCAGCAGCTTAAAGAGGAACCACAATGAGCAGTTCTTC. The encoded protein is CASSLKRNHNEQFF.

This chain joins TRBV5-6 and TRBJ1-2, with 10 bases that match TRBD1. Germline trimming cut 3 bases from V and 3 bases from J; bases unmatched to any gene: 8. The CDR3 has 16 amino acids. Germline V CDR1 and CDR2: SGHDT, YYEEEE. As DNA, the CDR3 is TGTGCCAGCAGCTACAAGGGACAGGGGTATTACTATGGCTACACCTTC. This sequence encodes CASSYKGQGYYYGYTF.

The count of this clone is one. This chain connects TRBV6-1 to TRBJ2-6; TRBD2 agrees at 7 bases. After removal of 3 bases from V and 2 bases from J, the junction contained 4 bases not matched to a gene. The CDR3 covers 16 residues. CDR1 and CDR2 from the germline V gene are MNHNS and SASEGT. CDR3 DNA sequence: TGTGCCAGCAGTGACCCACGGGGGGCTGGGGCCAACGTCCTGACTTTC. Encoded protein: CASSDPRGAGANVLTF.

This sequence joins TRBV18 and TRBJ1-4, with D tentatively TRBD1 (6 bases). The CDR3 has 16 amino acids. Trimming stripped 4 bases from V and 2 bases from J, with 14 bases between. Germline CDR1 reads KGHSH; CDR2 reads LQKENI. The DNA of the CDR3 is TGTGCCAGCTCACTAAGAACAGGGAGCACTAATGAAAAACTGTTTTTT. Encoded protein: CASSLRTGSTNEKLFF.

This chain uses TRBV5-1 with TRBJ2-2; 9 bases line up with TRBD2. The germline gives CDR1 SGHRS, CDR2 YFSETQ. The junction had 5 bases not matched to a gene; V was cut back by 5 bases and J by 3 bases. The CDR3 is 15 residues long. CDR3 DNA: TGCGCCAGCAGAGAGACTAGCGGCCACACCGGGGAGCTGTTTTTT. Protein: CASRETSGHTGELFF.

This clone was detected only once. V is TRBV2 and J is TRBJ2-2; D ambiguous. The CDR3 extends over 15 amino acids. V was clipped by 5 bases and J by 4 bases, with 14 bases between them. Germline values: CDR1 SNHLY, CDR2 FYNNEI. CDR3 protein: CASSSGGWVTGELFF. In DNA form, the CDR3 reads TGTGCCAGCAGTTCGGGTGGGTGGGTCACCGGGGAGCTGTTTTTT.

The chain uses TRBV11-2 and TRBJ2-5, with D possibly being TRBD1 (7 bases). In germline, CDR1 is SGHAT, CDR2 FQNNGV. The CDR3 has 17 amino acids. V was shortened by 0 bases and J by 5 bases, with 19 bases between the two germline ends. CDR3 nucleotide sequence: TGTGCCAGCAGCTTAGATCGCTACAGGGGAGGAGGGGAGACCCAGTACTTC. Amino acids: CASSLDRYRGGGETQYF.

Here the CDR3 reads CASSPLASSTDTQYF. CDR3 nucleotide sequence: TGCGCCAGCAGCCCCTTAGCTTCCTCCACAGATACGCAGTATTTT. The chain employs TRBV5-1 and TRBJ2-3, with D unclear. The length of the CDR3 is 15 residues. V was clipped by 4 bases and J by 2 bases, with 14 bases between them. Germline assignment: CDR1 SGHRS and CDR2 YFSETQ. Complete variable domain (other parts from reference TRBV5-1 and TRBJ2-3): KAGVTQTPRYLIKTRGQQVTLSCSPISGHRSVSWYQQTPGQGLQFLFEYFSETQRNKGNFPGRFSGRQFSNSRSEMNVSTLELGDSALYLCASSPLASSTDTQYFGPGTRLTVL.

The chain employs TRBV4-1 and TRBJ2-7; 10 bases agree with TRBD1. Losses at the gene ends were 3 bases for V and 5 bases for J; bases not matched to a gene: 7. The CDR3 is made up of 15 amino acids. From germline, CDR1 is MGHRA and CDR2 YSYEKL. In DNA form, the CDR3 reads TGCGCCAGCAGCCAGGGACAGGGGATTAGTAACGAGCAGTACTTC. It encodes CASSQGQGISNEQYF.

This chain connects TRBV11-2 to TRBJ2-1; weak D call: TRBD2 (5 bases). Trimming removed 7 bases at V and 0 bases at J, with 10 bases between. Germline CDR1 reads SGHAT; CDR2 reads FQNNGV. The CDR3 consists of 14 residues. The CDR3 nucleotides are TGTGCCAGCAAAAGCGGAAGCTCCTACAATGAGCAGTTCTTC. Amino acid sequence: CASKSGSSYNEQFF.

V and J are TRBV28 and TRBJ2-7; 11 positions agree with TRBD2. The CDR3 consists of 14 residues. V shed 5 bases, J shed 3 bases, and the junction held 3 bases outside the gene matches. Germline values: CDR1 MDHEN, CDR2 SYDVKM. CDR3 region: CASSAGLAVYEQYF. CDR3 bases: TGTGCCAGCAGTGCGGGACTAGCGGTCTACGAGCAGTACTTC.

The V gene is TRBV5-1, the J gene TRBJ1-1; 7 nucleotides match TRBD1. The J segment lost 1 base and the V segment lost 3 bases, leaving 6 bases of the junction unmatched. Germline-derived CDR1 and CDR2 are SGHRS and YFSETQ. This CDR3 contains 15 residues. The CDR3: CASSSLRQGNTEAFF. The CDR3 DNA reads as TGCGCCAGCAGCTCACTAAGACAGGGGAACACTGAAGCTTTCTTT.

This clone was observed once. The chain carries TRBV5-1 and TRBJ1-3; TRBD1 agrees at 7 bases. CDR3 length equals 15 residues. The germline V gene has CDR1 SGHRS and CDR2 YFSETQ. Trimming removed 2 bases from V and 2 bases from J; junction bases left unmatched: 4. This CDR3 reads CASSLGQAAGNTIYF. CDR3 nucleotide sequence: TGCGCCAGCAGCTTAGGACAGGCCGCTGGAAACACCATATATTTT.

The V and J genes are TRBV5-1 and TRBJ2-4, with TRBD2 matching 8 bases. The CDR3 runs to 19 residues. Looked up from germline, CDR1 is SGHRS and CDR2 is YFSETQ. V gave up 1 base and J gave up 3 bases; unmatched junction bases: 15. DNA of the CDR3: TGCGCCAGCAGCTTGATGGGGCTAGCGGGTTATCTTGACAAAAACATTCAGTACTTC. The encoded protein is CASSLMGLAGYLDKNIQYF.